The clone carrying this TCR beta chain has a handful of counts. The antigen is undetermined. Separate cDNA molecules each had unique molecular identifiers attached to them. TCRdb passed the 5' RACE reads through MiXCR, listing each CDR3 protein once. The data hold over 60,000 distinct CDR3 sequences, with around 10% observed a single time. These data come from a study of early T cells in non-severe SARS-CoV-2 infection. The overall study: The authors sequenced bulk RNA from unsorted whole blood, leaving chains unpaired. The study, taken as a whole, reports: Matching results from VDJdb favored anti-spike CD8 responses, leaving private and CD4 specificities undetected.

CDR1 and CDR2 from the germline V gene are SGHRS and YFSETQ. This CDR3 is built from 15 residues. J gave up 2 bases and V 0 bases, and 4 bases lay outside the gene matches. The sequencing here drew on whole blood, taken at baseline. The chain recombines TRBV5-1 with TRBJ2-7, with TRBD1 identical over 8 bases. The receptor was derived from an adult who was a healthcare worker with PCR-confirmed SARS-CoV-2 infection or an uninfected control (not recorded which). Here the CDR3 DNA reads TGCGCCAGCAGCTTGGGACAGGGGCCCCCCTACGAGCAGTACTTC. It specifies CASSLGQGPPYEQYF.